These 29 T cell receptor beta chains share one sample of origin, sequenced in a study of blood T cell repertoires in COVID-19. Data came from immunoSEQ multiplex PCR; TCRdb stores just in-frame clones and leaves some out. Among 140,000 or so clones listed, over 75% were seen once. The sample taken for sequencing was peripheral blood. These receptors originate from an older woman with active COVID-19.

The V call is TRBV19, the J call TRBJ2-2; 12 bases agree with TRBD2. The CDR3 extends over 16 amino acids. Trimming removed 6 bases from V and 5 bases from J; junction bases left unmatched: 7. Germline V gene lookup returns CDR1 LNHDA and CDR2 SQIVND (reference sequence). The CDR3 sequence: CASSRLAGDLTGELFF. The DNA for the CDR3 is TGTGCCAGTAGCCGACTAGCGGGAGACCTTACCGGGGAGCTGTTTTTT.

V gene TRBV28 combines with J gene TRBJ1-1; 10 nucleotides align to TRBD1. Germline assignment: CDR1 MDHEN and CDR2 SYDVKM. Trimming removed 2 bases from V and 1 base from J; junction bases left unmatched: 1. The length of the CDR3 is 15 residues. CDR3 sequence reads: CASSLGDRGNTEAFF. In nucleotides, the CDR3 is TGTGCCAGCAGTTTAGGGGACAGGGGGAACACTGAAGCTTTCTTT.

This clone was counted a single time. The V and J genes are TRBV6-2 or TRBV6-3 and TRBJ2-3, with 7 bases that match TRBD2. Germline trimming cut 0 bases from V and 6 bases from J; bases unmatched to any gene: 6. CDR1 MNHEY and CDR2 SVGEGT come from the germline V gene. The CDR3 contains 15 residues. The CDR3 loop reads CASSYSGGSTDTQYF. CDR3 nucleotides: TGTGCCAGCAGTTACTCTGGCGGGAGTACGGATACGCAGTATTTT.

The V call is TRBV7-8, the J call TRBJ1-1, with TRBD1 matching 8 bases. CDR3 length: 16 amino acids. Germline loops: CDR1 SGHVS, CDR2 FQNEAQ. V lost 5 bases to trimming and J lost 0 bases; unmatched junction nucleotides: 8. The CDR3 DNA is TGTGCCAGCAGCCCGAGACAGGGGCGTCTGAACACTGAAGCTTTCTTT. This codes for CASSPRQGRLNTEAFF.

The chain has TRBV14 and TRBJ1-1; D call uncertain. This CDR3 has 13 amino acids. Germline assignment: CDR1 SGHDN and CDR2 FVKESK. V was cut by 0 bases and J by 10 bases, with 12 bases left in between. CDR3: CASSQDLIQRAFF. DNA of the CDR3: TGTGCCAGCAGCCAAGATCTGATACAAAGAGCTTTCTTT.

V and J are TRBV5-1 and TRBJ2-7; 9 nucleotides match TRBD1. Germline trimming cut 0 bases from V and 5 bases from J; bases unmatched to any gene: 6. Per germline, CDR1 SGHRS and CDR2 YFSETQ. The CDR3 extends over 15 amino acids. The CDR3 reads CASSLGVDRGNEQYF. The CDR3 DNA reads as TGCGCCAGCAGCTTGGGGGTGGACAGGGGAAACGAGCAGTACTTC.

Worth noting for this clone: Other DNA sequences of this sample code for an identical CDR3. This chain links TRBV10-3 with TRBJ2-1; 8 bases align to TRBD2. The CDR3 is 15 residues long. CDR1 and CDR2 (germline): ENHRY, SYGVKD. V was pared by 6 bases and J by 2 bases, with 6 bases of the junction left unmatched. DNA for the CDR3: TGTGCCATCAGACCCACTAGCGGCCCCTACAATGAGCAGTTCTTC. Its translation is CAIRPTSGPYNEQFF.

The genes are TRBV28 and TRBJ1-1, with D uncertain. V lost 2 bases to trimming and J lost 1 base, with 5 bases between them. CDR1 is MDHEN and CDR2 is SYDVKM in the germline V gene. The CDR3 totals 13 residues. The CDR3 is CASSLPGNTEAFF. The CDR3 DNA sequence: TGTGCCAGCAGTTTACCAGGGAACACTGAAGCTTTCTTT.

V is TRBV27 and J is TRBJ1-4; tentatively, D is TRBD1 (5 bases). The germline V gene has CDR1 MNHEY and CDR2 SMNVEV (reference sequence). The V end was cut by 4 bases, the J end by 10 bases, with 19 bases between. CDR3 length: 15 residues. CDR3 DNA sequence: TGTGCCAGCAGTTCTACAGGTTTCCCGACCGGAAAACTGTTTTTT. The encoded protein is CASSSTGFPTGKLFF.

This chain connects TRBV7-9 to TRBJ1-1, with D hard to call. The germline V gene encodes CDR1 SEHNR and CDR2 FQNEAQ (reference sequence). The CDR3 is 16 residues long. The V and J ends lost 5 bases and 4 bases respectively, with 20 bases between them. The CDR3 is CASSPTPRNDITEAFF. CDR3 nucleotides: TGTGCCAGCAGCCCAACACCGCGGAACGATATCACTGAAGCTTTCTTT. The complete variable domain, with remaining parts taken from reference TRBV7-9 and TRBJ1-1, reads DTGVSQNPRHKITKRGQNVTFRCDPISEHNRLYWYRQTLGQGPEFLTYFQNEAQLEKSRLLSDRFSAERPKGSFSTLEIQRTEQGDSAMYLCASSPTPRNDITEAFFGQGTRLTVV.

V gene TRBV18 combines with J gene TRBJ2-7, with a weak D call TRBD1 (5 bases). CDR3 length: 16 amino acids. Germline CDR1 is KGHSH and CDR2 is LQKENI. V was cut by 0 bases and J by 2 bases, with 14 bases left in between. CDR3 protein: CASSPPNHQGAYEQYF. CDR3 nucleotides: TGTGCCAGCTCACCACCTAACCATCAAGGGGCCTACGAGCAGTACTTC. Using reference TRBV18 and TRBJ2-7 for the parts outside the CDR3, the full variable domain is NAGVMQNPRHLVRRRGQEARLRCSPMKGHSHVYWYRQLPEEGLKFMVYLQKENIIDESGMPKERFSAEFPKEGPSILRIQQVVRGDSAAYFCASSPPNHQGAYEQYFGPGTRLTVT.

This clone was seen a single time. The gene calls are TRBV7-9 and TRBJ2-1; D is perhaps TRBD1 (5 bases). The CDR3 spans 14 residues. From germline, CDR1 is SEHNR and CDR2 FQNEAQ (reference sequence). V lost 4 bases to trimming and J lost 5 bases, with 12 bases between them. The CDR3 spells CASSSYDSNNEQFF. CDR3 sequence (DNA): TGTGCCAGCAGCTCGTACGACAGCAACAATGAGCAGTTCTTC.

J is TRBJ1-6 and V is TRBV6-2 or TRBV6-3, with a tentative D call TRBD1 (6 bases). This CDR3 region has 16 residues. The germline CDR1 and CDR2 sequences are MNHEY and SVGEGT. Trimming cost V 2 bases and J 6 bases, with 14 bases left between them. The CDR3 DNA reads TGTGCCAGCAGTTACCGACCGGACAGTTCTAATTCACCCCTCCACTTT. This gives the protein CASSYRPDSSNSPLHF.

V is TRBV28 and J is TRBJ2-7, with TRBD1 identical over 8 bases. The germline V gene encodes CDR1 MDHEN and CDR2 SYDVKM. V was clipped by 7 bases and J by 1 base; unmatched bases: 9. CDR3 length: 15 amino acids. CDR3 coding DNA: TGTGCCAGCATCTCTTCCGGGACAGGTTCCTACGAGCAGTACTTC. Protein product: CASISSGTGSYEQYF.

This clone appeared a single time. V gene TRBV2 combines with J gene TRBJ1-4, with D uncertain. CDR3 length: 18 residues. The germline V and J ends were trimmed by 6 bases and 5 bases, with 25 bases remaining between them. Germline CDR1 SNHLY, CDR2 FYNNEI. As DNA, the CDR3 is TGTGCCAGCAGCCATCCGGGTCCTCAAGTCCTTCTAAATGAAAAACTGTTTTTT. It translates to CASSHPGPQVLLNEKLFF.

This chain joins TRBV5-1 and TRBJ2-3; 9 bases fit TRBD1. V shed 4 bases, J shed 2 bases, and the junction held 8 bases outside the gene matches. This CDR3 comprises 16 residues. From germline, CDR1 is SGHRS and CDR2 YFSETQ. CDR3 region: CASSALTGGPTDTQYF. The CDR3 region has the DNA TGCGCCAGCAGCGCCCTTACAGGGGGCCCCACAGATACGCAGTATTTT.

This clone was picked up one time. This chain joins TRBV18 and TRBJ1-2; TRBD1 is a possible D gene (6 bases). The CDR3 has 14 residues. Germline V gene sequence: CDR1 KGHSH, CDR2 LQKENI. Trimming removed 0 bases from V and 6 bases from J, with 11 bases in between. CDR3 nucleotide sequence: TGTGCCAGCTCACCACCCTGGGCAGGGGATGGCTACACCTTC. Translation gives CASSPPWAGDGYTF. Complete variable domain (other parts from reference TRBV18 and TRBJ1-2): NAGVMQNPRHLVRRRGQEARLRCSPMKGHSHVYWYRQLPEEGLKFMVYLQKENIIDESGMPKERFSAEFPKEGPSILRIQQVVRGDSAAYFCASSPPWAGDGYTFGSGTRLTVV.

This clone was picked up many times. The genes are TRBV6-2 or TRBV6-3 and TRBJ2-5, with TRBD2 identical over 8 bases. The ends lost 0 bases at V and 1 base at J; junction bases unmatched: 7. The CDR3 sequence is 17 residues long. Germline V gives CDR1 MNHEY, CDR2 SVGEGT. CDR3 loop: CASSYSIGAGGQETQYF. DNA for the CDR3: TGTGCCAGCAGTTACTCGATTGGCGCGGGAGGCCAAGAGACCCAGTACTTC.

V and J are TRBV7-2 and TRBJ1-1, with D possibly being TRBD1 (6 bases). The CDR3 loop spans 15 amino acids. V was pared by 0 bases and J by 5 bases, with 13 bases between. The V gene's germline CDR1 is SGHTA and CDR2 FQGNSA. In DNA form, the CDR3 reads TGTGCCAGCAGCTTAGCGCCGGGGAGGGGGACTGAAGCTTTCTTT. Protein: CASSLAPGRGTEAFF.

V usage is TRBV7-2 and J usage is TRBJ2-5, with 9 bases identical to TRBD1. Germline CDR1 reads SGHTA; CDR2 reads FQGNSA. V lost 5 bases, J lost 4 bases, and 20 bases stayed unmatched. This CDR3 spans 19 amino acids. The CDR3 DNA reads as TGTGCCAGCAGCGCCCCGGGACAGGGTCTTAGTTTCAGAGGAGAGACCCAGTACTTC. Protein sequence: CASSAPGQGLSFRGETQYF.

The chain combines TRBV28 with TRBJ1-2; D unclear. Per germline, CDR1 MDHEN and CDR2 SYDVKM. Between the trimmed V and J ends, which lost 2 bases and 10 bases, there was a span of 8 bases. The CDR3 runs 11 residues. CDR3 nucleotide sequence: TGTGCCAGCAGTTTAGGCAGGAACTACACCTTC. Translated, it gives CASSLGRNYTF.

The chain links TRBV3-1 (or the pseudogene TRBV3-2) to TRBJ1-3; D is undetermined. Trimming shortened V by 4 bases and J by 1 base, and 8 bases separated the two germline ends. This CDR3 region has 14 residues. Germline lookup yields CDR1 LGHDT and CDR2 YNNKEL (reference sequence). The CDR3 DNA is TGTGCCAGCAGCCCCACTTATTCTGGAAACACCATATATTTT. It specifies CASSPTYSGNTIYF.

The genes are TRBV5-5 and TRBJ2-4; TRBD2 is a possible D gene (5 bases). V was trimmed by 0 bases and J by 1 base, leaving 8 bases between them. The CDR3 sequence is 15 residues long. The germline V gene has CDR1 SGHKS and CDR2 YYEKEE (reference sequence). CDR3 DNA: TGTGCCAGCAGCTTGGACGGGGTGGCCAAAAACATTCAGTACTTC. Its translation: CASSLDGVAKNIQYF.

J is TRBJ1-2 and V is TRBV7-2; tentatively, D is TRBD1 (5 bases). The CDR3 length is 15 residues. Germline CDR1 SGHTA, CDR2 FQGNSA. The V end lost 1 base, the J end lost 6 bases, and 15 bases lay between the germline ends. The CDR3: CASSLGQGNRDGYTF. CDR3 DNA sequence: TGTGCCAGCAGCTTAGGGCAGGGTAATAGGGATGGCTACACCTTC.

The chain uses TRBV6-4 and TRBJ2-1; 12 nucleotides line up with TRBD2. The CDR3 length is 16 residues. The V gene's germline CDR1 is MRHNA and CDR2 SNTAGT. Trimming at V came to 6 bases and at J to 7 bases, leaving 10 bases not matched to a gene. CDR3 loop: CASSWTSGTRWNEQFF. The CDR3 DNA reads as TGTGCCAGCAGCTGGACTAGCGGGACCCGGTGGAATGAGCAGTTCTTC.

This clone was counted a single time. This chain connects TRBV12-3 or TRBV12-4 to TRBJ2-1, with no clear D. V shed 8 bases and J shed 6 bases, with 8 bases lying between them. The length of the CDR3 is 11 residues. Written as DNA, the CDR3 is TGTGCCAGCCAAATTTCCAATGAGCAGTTCTTC. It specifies CASQISNEQFF.

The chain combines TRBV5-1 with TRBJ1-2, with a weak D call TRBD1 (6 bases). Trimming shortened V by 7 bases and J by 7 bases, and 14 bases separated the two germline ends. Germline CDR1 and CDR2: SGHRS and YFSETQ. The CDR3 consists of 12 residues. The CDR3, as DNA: TGCGCCAGCTCCGCGTCAGGGGCTGGCTACACCTTC. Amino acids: CASSASGAGYTF.

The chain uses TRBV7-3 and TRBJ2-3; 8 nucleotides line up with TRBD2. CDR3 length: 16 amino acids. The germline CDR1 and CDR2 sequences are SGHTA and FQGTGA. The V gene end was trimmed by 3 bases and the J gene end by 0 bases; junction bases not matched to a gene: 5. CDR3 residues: CASSFSGTRSTDTQYF. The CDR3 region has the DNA TGTGCCAGCAGCTTCTCCGGGACTAGGAGCACAGATACGCAGTATTTT.

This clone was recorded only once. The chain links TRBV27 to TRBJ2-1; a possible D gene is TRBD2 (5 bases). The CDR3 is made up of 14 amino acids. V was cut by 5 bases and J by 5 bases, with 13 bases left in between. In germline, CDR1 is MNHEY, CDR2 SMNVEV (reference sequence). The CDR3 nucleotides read TGTGCCAGCAGTCCCATTGAGGGAGACAATGAGCAGTTCTTC. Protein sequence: CASSPIEGDNEQFF.